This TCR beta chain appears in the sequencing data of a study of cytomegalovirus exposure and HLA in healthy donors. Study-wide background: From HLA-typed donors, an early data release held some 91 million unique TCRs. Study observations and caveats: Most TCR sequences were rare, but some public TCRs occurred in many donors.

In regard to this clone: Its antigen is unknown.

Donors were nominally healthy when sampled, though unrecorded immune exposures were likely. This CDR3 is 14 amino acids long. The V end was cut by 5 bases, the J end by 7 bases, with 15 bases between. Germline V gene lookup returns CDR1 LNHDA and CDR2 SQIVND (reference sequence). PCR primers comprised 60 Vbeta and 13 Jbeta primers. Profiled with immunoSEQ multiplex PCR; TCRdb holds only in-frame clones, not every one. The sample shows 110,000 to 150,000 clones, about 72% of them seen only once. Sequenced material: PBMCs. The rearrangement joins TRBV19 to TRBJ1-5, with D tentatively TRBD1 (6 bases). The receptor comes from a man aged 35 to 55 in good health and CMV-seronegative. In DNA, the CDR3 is TGTGCCAGTAGTCTGGTAGGGGGTGAACAGCCCCAGCATTTT. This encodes CASSLVGGEQPQHF.